The clone carrying this T cell receptor beta chain appeared a few times. Its antigen remains unknown. This record belongs to a study of T cells after yellow fever vaccination. General study points: A weaker secondary response peaked on day 5, the primary on day 15. Only a small proportion of the clonotypes turned up in both the CD4 and the CD8 compartments, likely arising from convergent recombination. Reappearing after the booster were most of the clones from primary vaccination (about 96% CD4, approximately 88% CD8).

This CDR3 is 16 amino acids long. Trimming stripped 5 bases from V and 0 bases from J, with 11 bases between. TCRdb ran MiXCR on the 5' RACE reads and lists one entry per CDR3 protein. The table shows around 320,000 distinct CDR3 sequences, with around 4.5% occurring only once. The receptor was derived from a man aged 18 to 35 who received the YFV17D yellow fever vaccine. J is TRBJ2-6 and V is TRBV12-3 or TRBV12-4; unclear D gene. Here the sequenced sample was PBMCs, taken 15 days after the yellow fever booster vaccination. This CDR3 is CASSRTDGSGANVLTF. The CDR3 region has the DNA TGTGCCAGCAGTCGGACGGATGGCTCTGGGGCCAACGTCCTGACTTTC.